Following are 3 T cell receptor beta chains from one sample sequenced in a study of cytomegalovirus exposure and HLA in healthy donors. PCR employed 60 Vbeta and 13 Jbeta primers. TCRdb's table, derived via immunoSEQ multiplex PCR, lists solely in-frame clones and lacks some. The sample contains under 200,000 clones, more than 65% of which appear only once. Source material: PBMCs. The receptors derive from a woman aged 40 to 50 in good health and CMV-seropositive.

The V gene is TRBV7-9, the J gene TRBJ2-5; weak D call: TRBD2 (7 bases). The V gene lost 5 bases and the J gene lost 5 bases, with 12 bases spanning the gap. CDR1 SEHNR and CDR2 FQNEAQ come from the germline V gene (reference sequence). CDR3 length equals 13 residues. CDR3 sequence: CASSGGARETQYF. The CDR3 nucleotides read TGTGCCAGCAGCGGGGGGGCCCGGGAGACCCAGTACTTC.

This chain uses TRBV7-9 with TRBJ2-1; a possible D gene is TRBD2 (6 bases). Trimming left V 1 base short and J 2 bases short, with 12 bases between. This CDR3 has 16 residues. Germline loops: CDR1 SEHNR, CDR2 FQNEAQ (reference sequence). CDR3 sequence reads: CASSLVHSGAYNEQFF. Here the CDR3 DNA reads TGTGCCAGCAGCTTAGTTCACTCGGGAGCCTACAATGAGCAGTTCTTC.

This clone occurred a few times. The rearrangement links TRBV7-8 to TRBJ1-5, with D perhaps TRBD1 (6 bases). From germline, CDR1 is SGHVS and CDR2 FQNEAQ. The CDR3 extends over 17 amino acids. Trimming removed 4 bases from V and 7 bases from J, with 23 bases in between. This chain's CDR3 is CASSSIGLTRDIQPQHF. Written as DNA, the CDR3 is TGTGCCAGCAGCTCTATAGGCCTTACTAGGGACATCCAGCCCCAGCATTTT.